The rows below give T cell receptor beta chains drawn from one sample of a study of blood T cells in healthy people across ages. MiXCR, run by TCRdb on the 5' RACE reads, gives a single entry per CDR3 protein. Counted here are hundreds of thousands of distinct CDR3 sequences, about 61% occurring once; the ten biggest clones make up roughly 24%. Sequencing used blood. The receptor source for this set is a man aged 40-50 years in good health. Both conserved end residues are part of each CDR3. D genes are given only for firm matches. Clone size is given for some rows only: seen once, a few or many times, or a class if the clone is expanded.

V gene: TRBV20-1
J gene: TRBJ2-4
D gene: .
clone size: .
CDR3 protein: CSAREGIGTNIQYF
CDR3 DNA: TGCAGTGCTAGAGAGGGAATTGGAACGAACATTCAGTACTTC

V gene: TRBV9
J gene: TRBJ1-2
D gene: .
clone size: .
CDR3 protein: CASSVTEFNYGYTF
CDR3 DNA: TGTGCCAGCAGCGTCACAGAGTTTAACTATGGCTACACCTTC

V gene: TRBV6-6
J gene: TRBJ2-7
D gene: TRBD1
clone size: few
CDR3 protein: CASSYPPGTGGVEQYF
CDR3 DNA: TGTGCCAGCAGTTACCCCCCCGGAACAGGGGGCGTCGAGCAGTACTTC

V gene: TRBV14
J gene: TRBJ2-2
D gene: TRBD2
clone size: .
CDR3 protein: CASSQDLRGGVRTGELFF
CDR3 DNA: TGTGCCAGCAGCCAAGATCTTCGGGGGGGGGTCCGCACCGGGGAGCTGTTTTTT

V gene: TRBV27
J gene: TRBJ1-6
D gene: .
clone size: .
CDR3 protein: CASSSDGRSPLHF
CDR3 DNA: TGTGCCAGCAGTTCTGACGGGAGATCACCCCTCCACTTT

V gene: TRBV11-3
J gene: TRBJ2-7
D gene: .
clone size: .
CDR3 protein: CASSSAESQYEQYF
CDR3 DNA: TGTGCCAGCAGCTCCGCGGAATCTCAATACGAGCAGTACTTC

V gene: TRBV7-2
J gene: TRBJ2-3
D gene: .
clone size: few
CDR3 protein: CASNLRGPIDTQYF
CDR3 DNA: TGTGCCAGCAACTTGCGGGGGCCAATCGATACGCAGTATTTT

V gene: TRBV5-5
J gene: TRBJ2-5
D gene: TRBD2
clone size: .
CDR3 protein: CASRREYETEETQYF
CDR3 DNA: TGTGCCAGCAGGCGGGAGTATGAGACTGAGGAGACCCAGTACTTC

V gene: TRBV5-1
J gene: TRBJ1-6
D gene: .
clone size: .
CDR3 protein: CASRDRDTGNLLVPPLHF
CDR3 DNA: TGCGCCAGCAGAGATCGGGACACCGGGAACTTATTAGTGCCACCCCTCCACTTT

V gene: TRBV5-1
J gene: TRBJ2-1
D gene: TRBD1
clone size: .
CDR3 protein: CASSFLTGTNNEQFF
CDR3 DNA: TGCGCCAGCAGCTTCTTGACAGGGACAAACAATGAGCAGTTCTTC

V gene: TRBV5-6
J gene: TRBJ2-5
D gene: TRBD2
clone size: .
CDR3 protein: CASSTLNRGEETQYF
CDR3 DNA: TGTGCCAGCAGCACCCTAAACCGGGGGGAAGAGACCCAGTACTTC

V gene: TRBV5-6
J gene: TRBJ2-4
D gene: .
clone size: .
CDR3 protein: CASSPEGRSKNIQYF
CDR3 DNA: TGTGCCAGCAGTCCAGAGGGCAGGTCCAAAAACATTCAGTACTTC

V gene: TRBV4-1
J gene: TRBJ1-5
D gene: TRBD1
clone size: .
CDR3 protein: CASSQGNRGSPQHF
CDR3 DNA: TGCGCCAGCAGCCAAGGAAACAGGGGGTCGCCCCAGCATTTT

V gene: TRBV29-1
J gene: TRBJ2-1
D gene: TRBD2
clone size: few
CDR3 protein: CSVAISGRFNEQFF
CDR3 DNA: TGCAGCGTTGCTATTAGCGGGAGGTTTAATGAGCAGTTCTTC

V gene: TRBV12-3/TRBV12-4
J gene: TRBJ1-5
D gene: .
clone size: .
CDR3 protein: CASSPLPWPQHF
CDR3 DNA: TGTGCCAGCAGTCCCCTACCTTGGCCCCAGCATTTT

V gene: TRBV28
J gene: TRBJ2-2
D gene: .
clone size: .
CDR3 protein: CASSLSLRASGTGELFF
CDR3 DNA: TGTGCCAGCAGTTTAAGTTTAAGAGCGTCGGGCACCGGGGAGCTGTTTTTT

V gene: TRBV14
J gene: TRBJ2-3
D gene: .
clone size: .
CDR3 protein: CASSHPGNFDTQYF
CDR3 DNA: TGTGCCAGCAGCCATCCCGGTAACTTCGATACGCAGTATTTT

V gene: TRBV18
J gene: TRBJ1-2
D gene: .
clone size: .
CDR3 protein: CASSPPAGDYGYTF
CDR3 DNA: TGTGCCAGCTCACCACCGGCGGGGGACTATGGCTACACCTTC

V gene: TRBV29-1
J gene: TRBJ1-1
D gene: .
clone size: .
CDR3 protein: CSQEKNTEAFF
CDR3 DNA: TGCAGCCAGGAGAAGAACACTGAAGCTTTCTTT

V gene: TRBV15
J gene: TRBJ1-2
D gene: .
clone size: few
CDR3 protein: CATSRDTAANYGYTF
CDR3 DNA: TGTGCCACCAGCAGAGATACGGCGGCAAATTATGGCTACACCTTC